The source of this T cell receptor beta chain is a study of T-cell memory formation after mild COVID-19. Findings and limits, study-wide: Contracting CD8+ clones were enriched in EMRA, CD4+ mainly in CM and EM. The authors did not confirm SARS-CoV-2 specificity of second-wave clones peaking day 37.

Worth noting for this clonotype: Antigen specificity is unknown.

The CDR3 has 14 residues. Germline lookup yields CDR1 LGHNA and CDR2 YSLEER. V was cut by 0 bases and J by 7 bases, with 12 bases left in between. The 5'RACE method, run with constant-segment primers, produced TCR alpha and TCR beta cDNA libraries (carrying sample barcodes and UMIs). TCRdb re-called the 5' RACE reads through MiXCR, storing one row per CDR3 protein. The sample records about 240,000 distinct CDR3 sequences, approximately 9% being singletons. This chain links TRBV4-3 with TRBJ1-2, with no clear D. This sequence originates from a man between 18 and 35 years old who had mild COVID-19 (a few samples of this study predate the infection). Cell type and time point are not known. The sample taken for sequencing was PBMCs or a T cell subset sorted from them (not recorded which). The CDR3 reads CASSQDGTSFGYTF. DNA of the CDR3: TGCGCCAGCAGCCAAGACGGCACCTCTTTTGGCTACACCTTC.